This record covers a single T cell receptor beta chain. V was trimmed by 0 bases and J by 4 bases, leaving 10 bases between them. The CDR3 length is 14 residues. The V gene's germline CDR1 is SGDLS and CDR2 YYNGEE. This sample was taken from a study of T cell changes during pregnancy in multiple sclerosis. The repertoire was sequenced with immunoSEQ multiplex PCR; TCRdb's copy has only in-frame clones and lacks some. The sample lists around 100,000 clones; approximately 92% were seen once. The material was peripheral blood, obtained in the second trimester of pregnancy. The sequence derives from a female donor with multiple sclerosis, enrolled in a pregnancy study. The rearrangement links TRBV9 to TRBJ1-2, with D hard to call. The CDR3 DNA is TGTGCCAGCAGCGTAGATCGGTCTACCTATGGCTACACCTTC. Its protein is CASSVDRSTYGYTF.